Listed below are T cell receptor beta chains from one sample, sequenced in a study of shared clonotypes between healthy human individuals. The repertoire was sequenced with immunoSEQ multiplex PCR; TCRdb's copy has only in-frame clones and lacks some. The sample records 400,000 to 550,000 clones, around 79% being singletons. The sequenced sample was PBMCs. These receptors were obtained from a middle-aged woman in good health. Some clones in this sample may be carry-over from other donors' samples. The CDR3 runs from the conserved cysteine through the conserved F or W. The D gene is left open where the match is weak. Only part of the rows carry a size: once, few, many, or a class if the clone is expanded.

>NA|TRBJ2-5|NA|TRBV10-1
TGCGCCAGTTCCCCGAGGTTGGGGGAGACCCAGTACTTC
CASSPRLGETQYF
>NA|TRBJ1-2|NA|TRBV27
TGTGCCAGCAGTTTATCGGGGGGGGCCTCTCTCAACTATGGCTACACCTTC
CASSLSGGASLNYGYTF
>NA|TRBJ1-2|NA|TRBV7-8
TGTGCCAGCAGCCCTACCCGAAAGACCTATGGCTACACCTTC
CASSPTRKTYGYTF
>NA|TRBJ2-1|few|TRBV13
TGTGCCAGCAGCTTAGGGCGGAGGGACAATGAGCAGTTCTTC
CASSLGRRDNEQFF
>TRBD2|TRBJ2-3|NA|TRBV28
TGTGCCAGCAGTTTAGCGGGGGGCACAGATACGCAGTATTTT
CASSLAGGTDTQYF
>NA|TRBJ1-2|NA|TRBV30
TGTGCCTGGAGTGTCGGTTCGCGGAGCGGCTACACCTTC
CAWSVGSRSGYTF
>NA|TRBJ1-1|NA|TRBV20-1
TGCAGGGGGTCGGGCACTGAAGCTTTCTTT
CRGSGTEAFF
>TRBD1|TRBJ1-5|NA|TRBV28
TGTGCCAGCAGTCGCCACGGACAGGGCAATCAGCCCCAGCATTTT
CASSRHGQGNQPQHF
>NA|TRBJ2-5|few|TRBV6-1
TGTGCCAGCAGTGACGCCCTAGTAGCGACACAAGAGACCCAGTACTTC
CASSDALVATQETQYF
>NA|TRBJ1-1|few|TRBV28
TGTGCCAGCAGTTTATTAGCCCGGGCAGGGTTTACTGAAGCTTTCTTT
CASSLLARAGFTEAFF
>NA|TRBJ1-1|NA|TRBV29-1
TGCAGCGATGGCAATACAGCTTTCTTT
CSDGNTAFF
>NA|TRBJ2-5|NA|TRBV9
TGTGCCAGCAGCACGAGGGGGGAGGGAGAGACCCAGTACTTC
CASSTRGEGETQYF
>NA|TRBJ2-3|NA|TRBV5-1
TGCGCCAGCATCGAGCAGGGGTCAGATACGCAGTATTTT
CASIEQGSDTQYF
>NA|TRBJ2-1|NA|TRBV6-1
TGTGCCAGCAGGGAAACGCTAGCTGTAGATGAGCAGTTCTTC
CASRETLAVDEQFF
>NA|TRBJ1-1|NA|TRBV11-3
TGTGCCAGCAGCTCGGAGGGGGACACTGAAGCTTTCTTT
CASSSEGDTEAFF
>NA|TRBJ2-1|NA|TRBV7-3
TGTGCCAGCAGCTTAGGCGTCGACTCCTACAATGAGCAGTTCTTC
CASSLGVDSYNEQFF